This TCR beta chain was sequenced for a study of identical twins. TCRdb recomputed calls from the 5' RACE reads with MiXCR, one row per CDR3 protein. The sample consists of 200,000 or so distinct CDR3 sequences, more than 15% of them appearing once. CDR1 SGDLS and CDR2 YYNGEE come from the germline V gene. The V and J ends lost 3 bases and 7 bases, in that order; junction bases with no gene match: 11. This CDR3 contains 16 residues. These records were also assigned to another study, of T cells expressing NK-cell markers. As reported in that work: The sorts in several experiments were restricted to alpha-beta TCR T cells by an anti-gamma-delta TCR antibody. Each of roughly 6 donors carried dominant NKG2C+ clonotypes accounting for about 1.0-8% of CD8+ T cells.

This chain joins TRBV9 and TRBJ2-2, with 8 positions matching TRBD1. Sequencing was carried out using CD8+ T cells sorted from blood. This clonotype was obtained from a young woman in good health. The CDR3 sequence: CASSAGQGGFGGELFF. The CDR3 bases are TGTGCCAGCAGCGCAGGACAGGGCGGTTTTGGCGGGGAGCTGTTTTTT.